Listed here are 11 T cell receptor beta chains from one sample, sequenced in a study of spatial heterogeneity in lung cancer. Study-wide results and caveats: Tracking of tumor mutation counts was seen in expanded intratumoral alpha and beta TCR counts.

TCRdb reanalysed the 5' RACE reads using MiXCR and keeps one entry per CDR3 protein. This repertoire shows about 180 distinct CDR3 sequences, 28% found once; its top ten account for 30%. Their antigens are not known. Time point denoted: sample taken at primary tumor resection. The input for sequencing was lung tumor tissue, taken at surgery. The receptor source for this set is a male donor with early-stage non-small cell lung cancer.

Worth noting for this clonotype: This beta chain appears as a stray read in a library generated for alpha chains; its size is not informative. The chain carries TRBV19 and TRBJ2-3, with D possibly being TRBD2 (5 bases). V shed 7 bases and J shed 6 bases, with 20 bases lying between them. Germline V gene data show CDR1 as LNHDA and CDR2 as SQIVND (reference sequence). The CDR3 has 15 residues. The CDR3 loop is CASIPRPGLWDTQYF. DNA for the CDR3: TGTGCCAGTATCCCGAGACCGGGGTTGTGGGATACGCAGTATTTT.

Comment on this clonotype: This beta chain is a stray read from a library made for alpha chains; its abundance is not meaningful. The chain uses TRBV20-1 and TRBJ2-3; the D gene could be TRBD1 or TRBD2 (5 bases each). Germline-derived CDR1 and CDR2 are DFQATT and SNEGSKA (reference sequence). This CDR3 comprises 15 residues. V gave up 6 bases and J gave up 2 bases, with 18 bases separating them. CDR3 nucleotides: TGCAGTGCCGGCGTTCCGGGACCCTTCACAGATACGCAGTATTTT. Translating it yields CSAGVPGPFTDTQYF.

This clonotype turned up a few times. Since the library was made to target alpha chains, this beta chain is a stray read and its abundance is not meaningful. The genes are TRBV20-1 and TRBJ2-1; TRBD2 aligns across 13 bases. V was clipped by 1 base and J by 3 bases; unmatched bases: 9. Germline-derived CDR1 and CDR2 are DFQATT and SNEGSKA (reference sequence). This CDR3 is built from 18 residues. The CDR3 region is CSARGPGTSGIGYNEQFF. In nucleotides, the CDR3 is TGCAGTGCTAGAGGGCCCGGGACTAGCGGGATTGGCTACAATGAGCAGTTCTTC.

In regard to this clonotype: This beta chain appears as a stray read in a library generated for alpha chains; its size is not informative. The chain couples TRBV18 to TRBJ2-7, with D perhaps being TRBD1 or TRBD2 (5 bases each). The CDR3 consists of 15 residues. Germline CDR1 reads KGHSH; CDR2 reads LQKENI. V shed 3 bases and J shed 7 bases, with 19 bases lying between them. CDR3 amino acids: CASSPRSRETEEQYF. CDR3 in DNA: TGTGCCAGCTCACCTAGATCGAGGGAGACAGAAGAGCAGTACTTC.

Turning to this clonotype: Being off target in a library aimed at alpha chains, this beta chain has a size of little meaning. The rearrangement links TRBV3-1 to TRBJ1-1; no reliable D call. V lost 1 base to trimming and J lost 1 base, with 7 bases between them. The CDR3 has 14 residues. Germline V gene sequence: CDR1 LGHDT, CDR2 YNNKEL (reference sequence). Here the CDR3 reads CASSQGLGNTEAFF. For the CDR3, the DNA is TGTGCCAGCAGCCAAGGACTGGGGAACACTGAAGCTTTCTTT.

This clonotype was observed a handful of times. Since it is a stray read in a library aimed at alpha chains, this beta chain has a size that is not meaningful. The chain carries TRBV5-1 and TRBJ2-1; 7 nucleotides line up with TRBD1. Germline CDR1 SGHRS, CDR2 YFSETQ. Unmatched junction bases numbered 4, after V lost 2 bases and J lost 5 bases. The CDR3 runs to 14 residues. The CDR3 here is CASSLQTGNNEQFF. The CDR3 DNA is TGCGCCAGCAGCTTACAGACAGGGAACAATGAGCAGTTCTTC.

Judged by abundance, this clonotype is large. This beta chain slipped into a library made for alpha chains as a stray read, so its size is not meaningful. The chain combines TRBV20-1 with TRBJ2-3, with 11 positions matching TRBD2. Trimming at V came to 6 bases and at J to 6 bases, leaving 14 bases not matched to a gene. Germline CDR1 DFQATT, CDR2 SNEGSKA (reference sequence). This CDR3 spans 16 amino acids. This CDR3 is CSAEAGTSGPGDTQYF. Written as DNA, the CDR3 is TGCAGTGCGGAGGCCGGGACTAGCGGACCGGGGGATACGCAGTATTTT.

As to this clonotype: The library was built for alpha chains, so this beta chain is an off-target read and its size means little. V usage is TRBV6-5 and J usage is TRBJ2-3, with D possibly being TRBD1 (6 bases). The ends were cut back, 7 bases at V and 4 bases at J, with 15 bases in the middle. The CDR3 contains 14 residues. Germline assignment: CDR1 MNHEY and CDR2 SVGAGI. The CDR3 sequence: CASNRGRLSDTQYF. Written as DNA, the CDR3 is TGTGCCAGCAATAGGGGGAGATTATCAGATACGCAGTATTTT.

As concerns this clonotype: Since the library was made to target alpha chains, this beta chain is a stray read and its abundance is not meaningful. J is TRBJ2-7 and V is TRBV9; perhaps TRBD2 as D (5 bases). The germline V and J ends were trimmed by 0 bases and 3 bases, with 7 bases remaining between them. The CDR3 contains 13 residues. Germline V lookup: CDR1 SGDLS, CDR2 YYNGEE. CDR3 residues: CASSVAGNYEQYF. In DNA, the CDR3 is TGTGCCAGCAGCGTAGCCGGGAACTACGAGCAGTACTTC.

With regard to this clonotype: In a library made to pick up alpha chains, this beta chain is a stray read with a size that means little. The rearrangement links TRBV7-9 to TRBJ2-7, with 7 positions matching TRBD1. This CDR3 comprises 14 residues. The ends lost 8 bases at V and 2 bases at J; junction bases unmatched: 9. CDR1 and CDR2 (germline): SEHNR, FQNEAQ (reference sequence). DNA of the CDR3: TGTGCCAGCTCGACCGGGACAGACCCCTACGAGCAGTACTTC. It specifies CASSTGTDPYEQYF.

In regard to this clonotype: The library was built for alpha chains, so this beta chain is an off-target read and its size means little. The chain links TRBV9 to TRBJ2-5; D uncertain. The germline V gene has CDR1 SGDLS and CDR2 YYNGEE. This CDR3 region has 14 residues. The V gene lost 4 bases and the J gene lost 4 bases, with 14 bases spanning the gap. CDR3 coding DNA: TGTGCCAGCAGCCCACCCTTCTTAGGAGAGACCCAGTACTTC. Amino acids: CASSPPFLGETQYF. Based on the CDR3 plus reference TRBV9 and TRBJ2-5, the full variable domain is DSGVTQTPKHLITATGQRVTLRCSPRSGDLSVYWYQQSLDQGLQFLIQYYNGEERAKGNILERFSAQQFPDLHSELNLSSLELGDSALYFCASSPPFLGETQYFGPGTRLLVL.